This passage covers 11 T cell receptor beta chains from one sample sequenced in a study of shared clonotypes between healthy human individuals. Naive CD8 cells lacked CD45RO, underwent positive selection for CCR7 and left out terminally differentiated effector memory CD45RA+ cells. Assay: immunoSEQ multiplex PCR; the TCRdb copy retains only in-frame clones and omits some. The repertoire has around 600,000 clones, more than 95% of them found once; the top ten carry approximately 0.3%. The specimen was naive CD8+ T cells sorted from blood. The receptor set was obtained from a man aged 30 to 45 in good health.

V gene TRBV27 combines with J gene TRBJ2-3; D not resolved. Per the germline V gene, CDR1 is MNHEY and CDR2 is SMNVEV (reference sequence). V lost 3 bases and J lost 2, with 6 bases in between. CDR3 length equals 13 residues. For the CDR3, the DNA is TGTGCCAGCAGTTTCGGACCCACAGATACGCAGTATTTT. Amino acids: CASSFGPTDTQYF.

The V call is TRBV28, the J call TRBJ1-5; 7 nucleotides align to TRBD1. V gave up 3 bases and J gave up 6 bases; unmatched junction bases: 8. CDR1 MDHEN and CDR2 SYDVKM come from the germline V gene. The CDR3 extends over 15 amino acids. This CDR3 is CASSLTGSLAQPQHF. The CDR3 DNA reads as TGTGCCAGCAGTTTGACAGGGTCTTTAGCTCAGCCCCAGCATTTT.

The chain employs TRBV7-9 and TRBJ2-7, with D possibly being TRBD2 (6 bases). CDR3 length: 15 residues. Germline CDR1 and CDR2: SEHNR and FQNEAQ (reference sequence). V was trimmed by 10 bases and J by 2 bases, leaving 21 bases between them. The CDR3: CATDRTIQVPYEQYF. CDR3 in DNA: TGTGCCACCGACCGGACTATCCAGGTCCCCTACGAGCAGTACTTC.

This CDR3 reads CSVAGLAGGNAYEQYF. In DNA form, the CDR3 reads TGCAGCGTTGCAGGGCTAGCGGGAGGAAACGCCTACGAGCAGTACTTC. The gene calls are TRBV29-1 and TRBJ2-7; TRBD2 matches at 11 bases. The CDR3 length is 16 residues. Per the germline V gene, CDR1 is SQVTM and CDR2 is ANQGSEA. With 4 bases clipped from V and 2 bases from J, the junction kept 10 bases outside the gene matches.

The chain combines TRBV7-8 with TRBJ2-3, with TRBD2 identical over 8 bases. Germline V gene data show CDR1 as SGHVS and CDR2 as FQNEAQ. J lost 2 bases, V lost 5 bases, and 6 bases had no gene match. This CDR3 spans 15 amino acids. CDR3 protein: CASSRLAGYTDTQYF. Written as DNA, the CDR3 is TGTGCCAGCAGCCGATTAGCGGGATACACAGATACGCAGTATTTT.

The V call is TRBV7-6, the J call TRBJ2-3; D not resolved. The CDR3 runs 13 residues. Germline-derived CDR1 and CDR2 are SGHVS and FNYEAQ. V was cut by 1 base and J by 8 bases, with 10 bases left in between. The CDR3 region is CASSLDGSPTQYF. CDR3 coding DNA: TGTGCCAGCAGCTTAGACGGCTCCCCTACGCAGTATTTT. Full variable domain (outside the CDR3, taken from reference TRBV7-6 and TRBJ2-3): GAGVSQSPRYKVTKRGQDVALRCDPISGHVSLYWYRQALGQGPEFLTYFNYEAQQDKSGLPNDRFSAERPEGSISTLTIQRTEQRDSAMYRCASSLDGSPTQYFGPGTRLTVL.

For the CDR3, the DNA is TGTGCCAGCAGCTTGCCCCGGGGAGGACCGAGCTCCTACGAGCAGTACTTC. This translates into CASSLPRGGPSSYEQYF. This sequence joins TRBV11-2 and TRBJ2-7; tentative D call: TRBD2 (6 bases). Germline CDR1 SGHAT, CDR2 FQNNGV. V gave up 3 bases and J gave up 0 bases, with 18 bases separating them. The CDR3 spans 17 residues.

The chain is built from TRBV27 and TRBJ1-2; D is possibly TRBD1 (6 bases). Germline loops: CDR1 MNHEY, CDR2 SMNVEV (reference sequence). V was cut by 5 bases and J by 3 bases, with 10 bases left in between. The CDR3 spans 13 residues. This chain's CDR3 is CASSLQGDYGYTF. The CDR3 region has the DNA TGTGCCAGCAGTCTACAGGGTGACTATGGCTACACCTTC.

This clone was seen once. This chain joins TRBV15 and TRBJ1-5, with a possible D match to TRBD1 (5 bases). Germline V gives CDR1 LNHNV, CDR2 YYDKDF (reference sequence). V was pared by 3 bases and J by 5 bases, with 8 bases between. The CDR3 spans 13 residues. The CDR3 coding sequence is TGTGCCACCAGCAGCTCAGGGTATCAGCCCCAGCATTTT. Translating it yields CATSSSGYQPQHF.

This clone came up once. The chain is built from TRBV11-2 and TRBJ2-7; D is possibly TRBD1 (5 bases). Trimming took off 0 bases at V and 0 bases at J, with 21 bases between the two ends. This CDR3 is 19 amino acids long. CDR1 and CDR2 from the germline V gene are SGHAT and FQNNGV. This chain's CDR3 is CASSLDEDTGRPSSYEQYF. In nucleotides, the CDR3 is TGTGCCAGCAGCTTAGACGAGGACACGGGTAGACCCTCCTCCTACGAGCAGTACTTC.

The chain combines TRBV11-2 with TRBJ2-2, with 10 bases lining up with TRBD1. V was pared by 1 base and J by 0 bases, with 2 bases of the junction left unmatched. The CDR3 is made up of 17 amino acids. Germline V gene sequence: CDR1 SGHAT, CDR2 FQNNGV. The CDR3 sequence is CASSLAGTGANTGELFF. In DNA, the CDR3 is TGTGCCAGCAGCTTAGCCGGGACAGGGGCGAACACCGGGGAGCTGTTTTTT.